The entry below describes one T cell receptor (beta chain). Its target is not known. Genomic DNA from each subset was divided evenly over several immunoSEQ plates. The authors' processing: For the immunoSEQ data, sequences were junction-only without quality scores, so filtering differed. Measured with immunoSEQ multiplex PCR; TCRdb has only the in-frame clones, and not every one. The D gene and trimming were derived from the DNA, and the V and J assignments and clone size from that table. The sample lists some 790,000 clones; about two thirds were seen once. These data belong to a study of shared clonotypes between healthy human individuals. Study results and caveats: It was only blood that was sampled, and tissue repertoires likely differ. Rarefaction showed sorted-subset sequencing was incomplete despite large depth.

The trim removed 2 bases at V and 4 bases at J, leaving 5 bases unmatched. Germline V gene lookup returns CDR1 MNHEY and CDR2 SVGAGI. The CDR3 contains 16 residues. This chain joins TRBV6-5 and TRBJ2-1, with TRBD2 identical over 10 bases. The sequence was obtained from a woman in her 30s in good health. Input material: memory CD4+ T cells sorted from blood. This sample's subset: CD45RA-negative fraction. CDR3 region: CASSYRAGGSYNEQFF. In nucleotides, the CDR3 is TGTGCCAGCAGTTACAGAGCGGGAGGGTCGTACAATGAGCAGTTCTTC.